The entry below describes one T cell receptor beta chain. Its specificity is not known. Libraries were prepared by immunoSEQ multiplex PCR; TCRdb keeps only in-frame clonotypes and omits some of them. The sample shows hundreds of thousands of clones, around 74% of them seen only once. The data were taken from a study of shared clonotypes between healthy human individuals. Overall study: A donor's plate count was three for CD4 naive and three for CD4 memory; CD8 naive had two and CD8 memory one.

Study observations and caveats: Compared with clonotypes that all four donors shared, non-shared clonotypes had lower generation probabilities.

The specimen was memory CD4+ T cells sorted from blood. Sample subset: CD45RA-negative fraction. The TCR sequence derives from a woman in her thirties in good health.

The CDR3 spells CASAARREGRSYNEQFF. The CDR3 DNA follows: TGTGCCAGCGCCGCGAGGCGGGAGGGCCGGAGCTACAATGAGCAGTTCTTC. V gene TRBV7-9 combines with J gene TRBJ2-1, with 9 bases that match TRBD2. Per germline, CDR1 SEHNR and CDR2 FQNEAQ (reference sequence). Trimming at V came to 8 bases and at J to 3 bases, leaving 14 bases not matched to a gene. This CDR3 contains 17 residues.